These 20 T cell receptor beta chains originate from one sample sequenced in a study of metastatic and nonmetastatic thyroid tumors. TCRdb reassembled clones from the PCR reads with MiXCR. Seen here are 90,000 or so clones, approximately 9% observed once, and the top ten hold under 9%. Thyroid surgery was preceded by no treatment in any patient. Sequencing input: blood. Source of these receptors: a female donor with papillary thyroid cancer or a benign thyroid nodule (not recorded which). Some clones in this sample may be carry-over from other donors' samples.

Many counts were recorded for this clone. This sequence joins TRBV3-1 and TRBJ1-2; D remains ambiguous. The V gene's germline CDR1 is LGHDT and CDR2 YNNKEL (reference sequence). The V end was cut by 1 base, the J end by 7 bases, with 16 bases between. CDR3 length: 15 amino acids. As DNA, the CDR3 is TGTGCCAGCAGCCAAGGGGCAGGCGGAGGGTCTGGCTACACCTTC. The encoded protein is CASSQGAGGGSGYTF.

The chain employs TRBV13 and TRBJ1-2, with 9 bases matching TRBD1. The CDR3 is 14 amino acids. Germline V gene lookup returns CDR1 PRHDT and CDR2 FYEKMQ (reference sequence). J was trimmed by 7 bases and V by 5 bases; bases with no gene match: 8. The CDR3 loop is CASSTGTGFRGYTF. The CDR3 nucleotides read TGTGCCAGCAGCACCGGGACAGGGTTTCGTGGCTACACCTTC.

The sample holds many counts of this clone. V gene TRBV7-8 combines with J gene TRBJ2-1, with 8 bases aligning to TRBD2. Germline V gene data show CDR1 as SGHVS and CDR2 as FQNEAQ. The CDR3 has 15 residues. J lost 4 bases, V lost 2 bases, and 4 bases had no gene match. CDR3 loop: CASSLSGTSYNEQFF. In DNA form, the CDR3 reads TGTGCCAGCAGCTTATCCGGGACTAGTTACAATGAGCAGTTCTTC.

There are many counts of this clone. The chain joins TRBV5-8 to TRBJ2-3; D unresolved. The germline gives CDR1 SGHTS, CDR2 YDEGEE. V was cut by 4 bases and J by 0 bases, with 12 bases left in between. The CDR3 totals 15 residues. The CDR3 is CASSRGRTSTDTQYF. In DNA form, the CDR3 reads TGTGCCAGCAGCCGTGGACGAACAAGCACAGATACGCAGTATTTT. Together with reference TRBV5-8 and TRBJ2-3, the CDR3 gives the full variable domain: EAGVTQSPTHLIKTRGQQATLRCSPISGHTSVYWYQQALGLGLQFLLWYDEGEERNRGNFPPRFSGRQFPNYSSELNVNALELEDSALYLCASSRGRTSTDTQYFGPGTRLTVL.

This clone has at least ten counts. The gene calls are TRBV2 and TRBJ1-5, with a possible D match to TRBD1 (6 bases). Trimming took off 2 bases at V and 6 bases at J, with 8 bases between the two ends. The CDR3 extends over 13 amino acids. Germline V gene sequence: CDR1 SNHLY, CDR2 FYNNEI. The CDR3 spells CASSERGGQPQHF. The CDR3 DNA reads as TGTGCCAGCAGTGAAAGGGGGGGTCAGCCCCAGCATTTT. The whole variable domain, remainder taken from reference TRBV2 and TRBJ1-5, is EPEVTQTPSHQVTQMGQEVILRCVPISNHLYFYWYRQILGQKVEFLVSFYNNEISEKSEIFDDQFSVERPDGSNFTLKIRSTKLEDSAMYFCASSERGGQPQHFGDGTRLSIL.

This clone was seen a few times. The rearrangement links TRBV10-3 to TRBJ2-1; TRBD2 matches 7 bases. The V and J ends lost 5 bases and 0 bases, in that order; junction bases with no gene match: 4. The CDR3 length is 15 residues. Germline V gene lookup returns CDR1 ENHRY and CDR2 SYGVKD. CDR3 bases: TGTGCCATCAGTCAGCTAGCGGCCTCCTACAATGAGCAGTTCTTC. As protein: CAISQLAASYNEQFF.

This chain links TRBV2 with TRBJ1-6; the D gene is possibly TRBD1 (6 bases). The CDR3 is 15 amino acids. Trimming shortened V by 4 bases and J by 9 bases, and 16 bases separated the two germline ends. Germline CDR1 and CDR2: SNHLY and FYNNEI. The chain's CDR3 is CASSVRWGASSPLHF. The CDR3 coding sequence is TGTGCCAGCAGTGTAAGATGGGGGGCTAGTTCACCCCTCCACTTT.

This clone has a count of ten or more. The chain couples TRBV20-1 to TRBJ1-1; D might be TRBD1 (6 bases). Trimming pared 0 bases from V and 8 bases from J, leaving 19 bases between. CDR3 size: 15 residues. CDR1 and CDR2 from the germline V gene are DFQATT and SNEGSKA (reference sequence). This CDR3 reads CSAREADRGNPEAFF. CDR3 sequence (DNA): TGCAGTGCTAGAGAGGCGGACAGAGGCAACCCAGAAGCTTTCTTT.

This clone was recorded many times. The chain employs TRBV6-1 and TRBJ2-3, with 8 bases matching TRBD2. The germline CDR1 and CDR2 sequences are MNHNS and SASEGT. With V trimmed by 7 bases and J by 8 bases, 14 bases remained unmatched. There are 15 residues in the CDR3. The CDR3 sequence: CASNPQSAGGGTQYF. DNA for the CDR3: TGTGCCAGCAACCCCCAATCGGCGGGGGGCGGTACGCAGTATTTT.

This clone was seen repeatedly, ten times or more. The chain recombines TRBV10-3 with TRBJ2-3; no definite D call. Germline V gives CDR1 ENHRY, CDR2 SYGVKD. V shed 3 bases and J shed 8 bases, with 0 bases lying between them. The CDR3 is 9 residues long. CDR3 sequence reads: CAISDTQYF. CDR3 nucleotides: TGTGCCATCAGTGATACGCAGTATTTT.

This clone was seen ten or more times. The gene calls are TRBV2 and TRBJ2-1; 13 bases match TRBD2. The V gene end was trimmed by 4 bases and the J gene end by 7 bases; junction bases not matched to a gene: 4. The germline V gene has CDR1 SNHLY and CDR2 FYNNEI. The CDR3 loop spans 15 amino acids. CDR3 loop: CASSATSGGANEQFF. CDR3 sequence (DNA): TGTGCCAGCAGTGCTACTAGCGGGGGGGCAAATGAGCAGTTCTTC.

This clone was counted many times. The V and J genes are TRBV6-1 and TRBJ2-3; D is unclear. Trimming shortened V by 0 bases and J by 5 bases, and 9 bases separated the two germline ends. The CDR3 spans 14 residues. Germline CDR1 is MNHNS and CDR2 is SASEGT. The CDR3 here is CASSEAWSQDTQYF. The CDR3 nucleotides are TGTGCCAGCAGTGAAGCGTGGTCCCAAGATACGCAGTATTTT.

This clone was detected many times. This chain joins TRBV28 and TRBJ2-7, with D possibly TRBD2 on 6 matching bases. The CDR3 totals 13 residues. Deletions cut 6 bases from V and 4 bases from J, with 13 bases between. The V gene's germline CDR1 is MDHEN and CDR2 SYDVKM. CDR3 bases: TGTGCCAGCAGGGCCGGGACTGAATACGAGCAGTACTTC. Its translation: CASRAGTEYEQYF.

The sample holds many counts of this clone. V is TRBV18 and J is TRBJ1-1; D unclear. In germline, CDR1 is KGHSH, CDR2 LQKENI. CDR3 size: 13 residues. V was shortened by 3 bases and J by 0 bases, with 5 bases between the two germline ends. As DNA, the CDR3 is TGTGCCAGCTCACCGGACCTGAACACTGAAGCTTTCTTT. Translation gives CASSPDLNTEAFF. Full variable domain (missing parts from reference TRBV18 and TRBJ1-1): NAGVMQNPRHLVRRRGQEARLRCSPMKGHSHVYWYRQLPEEGLKFMVYLQKENIIDESGMPKERFSAEFPKEGPSILRIQQVVRGDSAAYFCASSPDLNTEAFFGQGTRLTVV.

At least ten counts were recorded for this clone. The chain employs TRBV2 and TRBJ1-1; 8 nucleotides agree with TRBD1. Per germline, CDR1 SNHLY and CDR2 FYNNEI. This CDR3 contains 14 residues. V dropped 6 bases and J dropped 1; count of bases not matched to a gene: 4. The CDR3 sequence is CASSRQGRNTEAFF. CDR3 coding DNA: TGTGCCAGCAGCCGACAGGGGCGGAACACTGAAGCTTTCTTT.

This clone was detected many times. The chain carries TRBV13 and TRBJ1-1; no definite D call. Per germline, CDR1 PRHDT and CDR2 FYEKMQ (reference sequence). The V and J ends lost 5 bases and 4 bases respectively, with 8 bases between them. CDR3 size: 12 residues. The CDR3, as DNA: TGTGCCAGCAGCCGGGATGCCACTGAAGCTTTCTTT. Translating it yields CASSRDATEAFF. The variable domain in full, with the rest retrieved from reference TRBV13 and TRBJ1-1, is AAGVIQSPRHLIKEKRETATLKCYPIPRHDTVYWYQQGPGQDPQFLISFYEKMQSDKGSIPDRFSAQQFSDYHSELNMSSLELGDSALYFCASSRDATEAFFGQGTRLTVV.

This clone was seen repeatedly, ten times or more. The J gene is TRBJ1-2, the V gene TRBV6-1; D gene ambiguous. CDR3 length: 13 residues. The germline V gene has CDR1 MNHNS and CDR2 SASEGT. Trimming removed 4 bases from V and 4 bases from J, with 10 bases in between. CDR3 nucleotide sequence: TGTGCCAGCAGTGTAACCCTCTTCTATGGCTACACCTTC. Translating gives CASSVTLFYGYTF.

This clone appeared many times. The gene calls are TRBV2 and TRBJ2-7; unclear D gene. Germline loops: CDR1 SNHLY, CDR2 FYNNEI. This CDR3 is built from 15 residues. Trimming removed 0 bases at V and 0 bases at J, with 9 bases between. The CDR3 region is CASSEATESSYEQYF. The DNA for the CDR3 is TGTGCCAGCAGTGAAGCCACAGAGAGCTCCTACGAGCAGTACTTC.

This clone has at least ten counts. V and J are TRBV6-2 or TRBV6-3 and TRBJ1-6, with D possibly TRBD1 on 6 matching bases. Germline CDR1 and CDR2: MNHEY and SVGEGT. The length of the CDR3 is 13 residues. V was cut by 3 bases and J by 7 bases, with 7 bases left in between. The CDR3 DNA reads as TGTGCCAGCAGTTATCAGGGGAATTCACCCCTCCACTTT. Its protein is CASSYQGNSPLHF.

In its sample, this clone was seen many times. This chain links TRBV12-3 or TRBV12-4 with TRBJ2-5; TRBD2 might be the D (5 bases). This CDR3 is 13 amino acids long. Trimming shortened V by 5 bases and J by 5 bases, and 12 bases separated the two germline ends. In DNA, the CDR3 is TGTGCCAGCAGTATAACTAGGCCTGAGACCCAGTACTTC. Translated: CASSITRPETQYF.